The table lists the clone carrying this T cell receptor (beta chain) with many counts. This entry comes from a study of naive and memory T cell subsets. The germline V gene encodes CDR1 MNHEY and CDR2 SMNVEV (reference sequence). The CDR3 is 12 residues long. V lost 3 bases and J lost 6, with 6 bases in between. An equimolar mix of two oligonucleotides served as the beta constant-region primer for TRBC1 and TRBC2. In TCRdb, the UMI-ligation and nested PCR reads were re-called with MiXCR into one record per CDR3 protein. The sample contains roughly 2,600 distinct CDR3 sequences, more than 7% of which appear only once.

Specimen: effector memory CD8+ T cells from blood. The subset: effector memory, CD45RA- CD27-. The TCR was taken from a human donor in good health. The rearrangement uses TRBV27 and TRBJ2-1; D gene uncertain. DNA of the CDR3: TGTGCCAGCAGTTTTGGTGGCAATGAGCAGTTCTTC. This encodes CASSFGGNEQFF.